The 15 T cell receptor beta chains below were found in one sample sequenced in a study of T cell responses to AZD1222 COVID-19 vaccine listed by TCRdb under 2021. Explained via the paper, the time point label denotes: baseline before first vaccination. Library preparation used the immunoSEQ multiplex PCR assay. TCRdb retrieved this table from immuneACCESS and kept in-frame rearrangements only. Not all clones are present; in checked studies, unresolved V genes account for under half, and no reason is known for the remainder. Here the sample has about 28,000 clones; roughly 78% occur a single time. The top ten constitute roughly 5.9% of the sample. The specimen was peripheral blood, collected on day 0 of AZD1222 vaccination. These TCRs come from an adult in good health.

There are a few counts of this clone. V gene TRBV6-5 combines with J gene TRBJ1-1; 8 bases align to TRBD1. Per germline, CDR1 MNHEY and CDR2 SVGAGI. The CDR3 runs 14 residues. The V and J ends lost 4 bases and 1 base, in that order; junction bases with no gene match: 2. The CDR3 loop reads CASSWTGQNTEAFF. Here the CDR3 DNA reads TGTGCCAGCAGTTGGACAGGGCAGAACACTGAAGCTTTCTTT.

The genes are TRBV9 and TRBJ2-3; maybe TRBD2 (5 bases). The CDR3 loop spans 12 amino acids. Germline CDR1 is SGDLS and CDR2 is YYNGEE. V shed 3 bases and J shed 5 bases, with 7 bases lying between them. CDR3 amino acids: CASSGEGDTQYF. The CDR3 DNA reads as TGTGCCAGCAGCGGTGAGGGAGATACGCAGTATTTT.

This chain joins TRBV9 and TRBJ1-1, with a weak D call TRBD1 (5 bases). V dropped 6 bases and J dropped 5 bases, with 20 bases sitting between them. Looked up from germline, CDR1 is SGDLS and CDR2 is YYNGEE. This CDR3 contains 15 residues. The chain's CDR3 is CASTIRDSLETEAFF. DNA for the CDR3: TGTGCCAGCACCATTCGGGACTCCCTGGAAACTGAAGCTTTCTTT.

V and J are TRBV5-8 and TRBJ1-6; D may be TRBD1 (6 bases). This CDR3 has 15 amino acids. V gave up 1 base and J gave up 10 bases, with 15 bases separating them. The germline V gene encodes CDR1 SGHTS and CDR2 YDEGEE. The CDR3 loop is CASSLLTGTKSPLHF. CDR3 nucleotide sequence: TGTGCCAGCAGCTTGTTGACAGGAACCAAATCACCCCTCCACTTT.

The sample holds a few counts of this clone. The V call is TRBV6-5, the J call TRBJ2-7; 9 bases are shared with TRBD2. Germline trimming cut 6 bases from V and 5 bases from J; bases unmatched to any gene: 5. Germline-derived CDR1 and CDR2 are MNHEY and SVGAGI. The CDR3 loop spans 13 amino acids. The CDR3 DNA is TGTGCCAGCAGATCCAGCGGGGGGAACGAGCAGTACTTC. It specifies CASRSSGGNEQYF.

The chain is built from TRBV4-1 and TRBJ2-5; a possible D gene is TRBD2 (6 bases). The CDR3 consists of 17 residues. The V gene's germline CDR1 is MGHRA and CDR2 YSYEKL. V was cut by 6 bases and J by 7 bases, with 27 bases left in between. Here the CDR3 DNA reads TGCGCCAGCAGACAAAACCCGGGGCTACGGAGGGAAGGGACCCAGTACTTC. Encoded protein: CASRQNPGLRREGTQYF.

The chain joins TRBV6-5 to TRBJ1-5; 7 bases align to TRBD1. V dropped 8 bases and J dropped 3; count of bases not matched to a gene: 7. This CDR3 region has 14 residues. Germline CDR1 MNHEY, CDR2 SVGAGI. CDR3 protein: CASLTGVINQPQHF. In nucleotides, the CDR3 is TGTGCCAGCTTAACAGGGGTGATCAATCAGCCCCAGCATTTT.

The V call is TRBV19, the J call TRBJ1-6; 8 bases are a match to TRBD1. Germline lookup yields CDR1 LNHDA and CDR2 SQIVND (reference sequence). The trim removed 8 bases at V and 7 bases at J, leaving 13 bases unmatched. The CDR3 loop spans 16 amino acids. CDR3 coding DNA: TGTGCCAGTTCCCCCACCGGGACAGGAAGAAATTCACCCCTCCACTTT. This sequence encodes CASSPTGTGRNSPLHF.

This clone was counted a single time. The V call is TRBV5-4, the J call TRBJ2-2, with TRBD2 identical over 11 bases. CDR1 is SGHNT and CDR2 is YYREEE in the germline V gene (reference sequence). The CDR3 runs 17 residues. Losses at the gene ends were 4 bases for V and 0 bases for J; bases not matched to a gene: 5. CDR3 nucleotides: TGTGCCAGCAGCGCCGGGACTAGCGGAGCGAACACCGGGGAGCTGTTTTTT. This sequence encodes CASSAGTSGANTGELFF. The whole variable domain, remainder taken from reference TRBV5-4 and TRBJ2-2, is ETGVTQSPTHLIKTRGQQVTLRCSSQSGHNTVSWYQQALGQGPQFIFQYYREEENGRGNFPPRFSGLQFPNYSSELNVNALELDDSALYLCASSAGTSGANTGELFFGEGSRLTVL.

This chain connects TRBV30 to TRBJ1-2; a weak D match, TRBD1 (6 bases). This CDR3 spans 13 amino acids. CDR1 and CDR2 (germline): GTSNPN, SVGIG (reference sequence). V shed 2 bases and J shed 4 bases, with 11 bases lying between them. The CDR3 DNA reads as TGTGCCTGGAGTCAACAGGGAGGCTATGGCTACACCTTC. It encodes CAWSQQGGYGYTF.

This chain links TRBV6-5 with TRBJ1-1; 7 nucleotides agree with TRBD1. V shed 2 bases and J 3 bases; nucleotides not matched to a gene: 6. From germline, CDR1 is MNHEY and CDR2 SVGAGI. The CDR3 loop spans 15 amino acids. This chain's CDR3 is CASSYGTARDTEAFF. The CDR3, as DNA: TGTGCCAGCAGTTACGGGACAGCCCGCGACACTGAAGCTTTCTTT.

V gene TRBV6-1 combines with J gene TRBJ1-1; 7 bases map to TRBD1. The germline V gene encodes CDR1 MNHNS and CDR2 SASEGT. This CDR3 region has 14 residues. Trimming at V came to 2 bases and at J to 7 bases, leaving 7 bases not matched to a gene. CDR3 bases: TGTGCCAGCAGTGAACCAGGGGGTTACTTTGAAGCTTTCTTT. As protein: CASSEPGGYFEAFF.

This chain links TRBV5-1 with TRBJ2-3, with a weak D call TRBD2 (6 bases). V dropped 4 bases and J dropped 0 bases, with 18 bases sitting between them. This CDR3 spans 17 amino acids. CDR1 SGHRS and CDR2 YFSETQ come from the germline V gene. The DNA for the CDR3 is TGCGCCAGCAGCCCAAGCCGATCTAGCGCCAGCACAGATACGCAGTATTTT. Translated, it gives CASSPSRSSASTDTQYF.

This chain joins TRBV28 and TRBJ1-2; no clear D gene. The ends were cut back, 8 bases at V and 7 bases at J, with 5 bases in the middle. Germline CDR1 and CDR2: MDHEN and SYDVKM. The length of the CDR3 is 9 residues. The CDR3 sequence is CASGSGYTF. DNA for the CDR3: TGTGCCAGCGGAAGTGGCTACACCTTC.

This rearrangement joins TRBV4-2 to TRBJ2-2; TRBD2 might be the D (5 bases). This CDR3 region has 17 residues. The V gene lost 0 bases and the J gene lost 2 bases, with 13 bases spanning the gap. CDR1 and CDR2 (germline): LGHNA, YNFKEQ. CDR3 DNA sequence: TGTGCCAGCAGCCAAGAAGTGGACTGGCGAAACACCGGGGAGCTGTTTTTT. Protein: CASSQEVDWRNTGELFF.